These T cell receptor beta chains were read from a single sample in a study of glioma-infiltrating T cells. MiXCR was run by TCRdb on the multiplex PCR reads, yielding one entry per CDR3 protein. The data contain about 130,000 distinct CDR3 sequences, about 23% of them singletons. The sequenced sample consisted of glioma tissue, nonneoplastic brain tissue, or PBMCs (not recorded which). The receptors come from a human donor with low-grade glioma or glioblastoma, undergoing nonglioma brain surgery, or in good health (not recorded which). Each CDR3 is given with its conserved first and last residue. A D gene is named only where the DNA matches it firmly. Only part of the rows carry a size: once, few, many, or a class if the clone is expanded.

j_call,clone_size,v_call,d_call,cdr3_aa,cdr3_nt
TRBJ2-7,.,TRBV5-4,TRBD2,CASSRASGRHYEQYF,TGTGCCAGCAGTCGAGCTAGCGGGAGACACTACGAGCAGTACTTC
TRBJ1-2,many,TRBV7-2,.,CASSLLTDGYTF,TGTGCCAGCAGCTTGTTGACGGATGGCTACACCTTC
TRBJ2-1,.,TRBV7-6,.,CASSLPMDEQSF,TGTGCCAGCAGCTTACCGATGGATGAGCAGTCCTTC
TRBJ1-1,many,TRBV6-1,.,CASSPGTGAFF,TGTGCCAGCAGCCCCGGGACTGGAGCTTTCTTT
TRBJ2-3,many,TRBV19,.,CASSAHRTFSTDTQYF,TGTGCCAGTAGTGCTCACAGGACTTTTTCCACAGATACGCAGTATTTT
TRBJ2-7,many,TRBV6-1,.,CASSEGSYEQYF,TGTGCCAGCAGTGAAGGGTCCTACGAGCAGTACTTC
TRBJ2-1,few,TRBV3-1,TRBD2,CASSQDVASGRQEQFF,TGTGCCAGCAGCCAAGATGTAGCTAGCGGGAGGCAAGAGCAGTTCTTC
TRBJ1-2,many,TRBV28,TRBD1,CASSFRTGVYGYTF,TGTGCCAGCAGTTTCCGGACAGGGGTCTATGGCTACACCTTC
TRBJ2-7,many,TRBV4-1,TRBD2,CASSTAGGVNEQYF,TGCGCCAGCAGCACAGCGGGAGGGGTCAACGAGCAGTACTTC
TRBJ2-7,.,TRBV7-3,.,CASSSTGSYYEQYF,TGTGCCAGCAGCTCGACAGGAAGCTACTACGAGCAGTACTTC
TRBJ1-2,few,TRBV6-9,.,CASSYLGGGHTF,TGTGCCAGCAGTTATTTAGGCGGTGGCCACACCTTC
TRBJ2-1,many,TRBV7-2,TRBD2,CASSLRPTSVTYNEQFF,TGTGCCAGCAGCTTAAGGCCCACTAGCGTTACTTACAATGAGCAGTTCTTC
TRBJ1-4,many,TRBV7-2,.,CASSSSAQGTEKLFF,TGTGCCAGCAGCTCTAGTGCACAGGGAACTGAAAAACTGTTTTTT
TRBJ2-1,.,TRBV4-2,TRBD2,CASSQEGTSGRFSQFF,TGTGCCAGCAGCCAGGAGGGGACTAGCGGGAGGTTTTCGCAGTTCTTC
TRBJ2-3,.,TRBV27,TRBD1,CASSFGQGLMDTQYF,TGTGCCAGCAGTTTTGGACAGGGGTTGATGGATACGCAGTATTTT
TRBJ2-7,many,TRBV29-1,.,CSVEEGYEQYF,TGCAGCGTTGAAGAGGGTTACGAGCAGTACTTC
TRBJ2-4,many,TRBV20-1,.,CSATPRDIQYF,TGCAGTGCTACTCCCCGGGACATTCAGTACTTC
TRBJ1-3,few,TRBV4-1,.,CASSPSPLIFSGNTIYF,TGCGCCAGCAGCCCTAGCCCCCTGATCTTCTCTGGAAACACCATATATTTT
TRBJ2-7,few,TRBV5-1,TRBD2,CASSFLTSGRGHEQYF,TGCGCCAGCAGCTTTTTGACTAGCGGGAGAGGCCACGAGCAGTACTTC
TRBJ2-3,many,TRBV24-1,TRBD2,CATRLAGTDTQYF,TGTGCCACCAGACTAGCGGGGACAGATACGCAGTATTTT
TRBJ2-3,few,TRBV19,TRBD1,CASSIGQVHTDTQYF,TGTGCCAGTAGTATCGGACAGGTCCACACAGATACGCAGTATTTT
TRBJ1-4,many,TRBV4-1,TRBD1,CASSQQTGGGEKLFF,TGCGCCAGCAGCCAACAGACAGGGGGAGGTGAAAAACTGTTTTTT
TRBJ2-2,many,TRBV24-1,TRBD1,CATSASPRDSPGITGELFF,TGTGCCACCAGTGCCTCCCCTCGGGACAGCCCAGGGATCACCGGGGAGCTGTTTTTT
TRBJ1-5,once,TRBV12-3/TRBV12-4,.,CASSPRGEGSNQPQHF,TGTGCCAGCAGCCCCCGGGGAGAGGGGAGCAATCAGCCCCAGCATTTT
TRBJ2-3,few,TRBV5-4,.,CASSLESGDTQYF,TGTGCCAGCAGCTTGGAATCCGGAGATACGCAGTATTTT
TRBJ1-1,.,TRBV7-9,.,CASSLAFRAGGTEAFF,TGTGCCAGCAGCTTAGCTTTCAGGGCGGGGGGAACTGAAGCTTTCTTT
TRBJ1-1,few,TRBV11-2,TRBD1,CASSLGQGRTEAFF,TGTGCCAGCAGCTTAGGACAGGGGAGGACTGAAGCTTTCTTT
TRBJ1-1,many,TRBV20-1,.,CSARGVSTEAFF,TGCAGTGCTAGAGGGGTAAGCACTGAAGCTTTCTTT
TRBJ2-1,many,TRBV7-6,.,CASSDPQGINEQFF,TGTGCCAGCAGCGATCCACAGGGTATCAATGAGCAGTTCTTC